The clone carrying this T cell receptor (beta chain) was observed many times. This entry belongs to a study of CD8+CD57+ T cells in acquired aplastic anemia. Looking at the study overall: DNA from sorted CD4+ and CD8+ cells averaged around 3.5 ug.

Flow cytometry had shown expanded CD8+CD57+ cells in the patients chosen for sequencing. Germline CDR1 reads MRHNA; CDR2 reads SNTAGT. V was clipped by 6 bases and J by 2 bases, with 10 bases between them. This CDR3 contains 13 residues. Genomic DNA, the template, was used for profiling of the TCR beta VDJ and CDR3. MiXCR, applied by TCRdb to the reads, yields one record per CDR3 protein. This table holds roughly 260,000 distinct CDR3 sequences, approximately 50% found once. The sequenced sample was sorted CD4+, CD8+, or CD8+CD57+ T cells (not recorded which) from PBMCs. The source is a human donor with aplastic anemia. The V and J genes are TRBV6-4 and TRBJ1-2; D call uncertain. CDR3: CASSPFLNYGYTF. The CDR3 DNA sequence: TGTGCCAGCAGCCCTTTTTTAAACTATGGCTACACCTTC.